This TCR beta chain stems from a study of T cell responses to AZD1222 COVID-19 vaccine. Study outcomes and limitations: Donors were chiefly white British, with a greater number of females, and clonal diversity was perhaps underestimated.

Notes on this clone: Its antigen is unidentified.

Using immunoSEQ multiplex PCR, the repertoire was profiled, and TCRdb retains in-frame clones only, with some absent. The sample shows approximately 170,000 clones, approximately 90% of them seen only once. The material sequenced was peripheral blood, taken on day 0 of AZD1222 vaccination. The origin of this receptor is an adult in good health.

The chain's CDR3 is CASSLQREETQYF. The CDR3 region has the DNA TGTGCCAGCAGCTTACAGAGGGAGGAGACCCAGTACTTC. This chain joins TRBV7-2 and TRBJ2-5, with D maybe TRBD2 (5 bases). Trimming left V 2 bases short and J 5 bases short, with 9 bases between. The germline V gene has CDR1 SGHTA and CDR2 FQGNSA. The CDR3 loop spans 13 amino acids. Using reference TRBV7-2 and TRBJ2-5 for the parts outside the CDR3, the full variable domain is GAGVSQSPSNKVTEKGKDVELRCDPISGHTALYWYRQSLGQGLEFLIYFQGNSAPDKSGLPSDRFSAERTGGSVSTLTIQRTQQEDSAVYLCASSLQREETQYFGPGTRLLVL.